Below, one TCR beta chain is given with its context. Its matching antigen is unknown. This entry is derived from a study of CD8 T cells in ankylosing spondylitis. Findings and limits, study-wide: Several of the motif variants were reported before in synovial fluid and blood from reactive arthritis.

Making the TCR beta libraries involved quantitative 5'-RACE with molecular barcodes. Using its own MiXCR run on the 5' RACE reads, TCRdb lists one record per CDR3 protein. This table has about 350,000 distinct CDR3 sequences, approximately 22% appearing once. Trimming removed 6 bases at V and 2 bases at J, with 12 bases between. Per germline, CDR1 MNHEY and CDR2 SVGAGI. The CDR3 contains 14 residues. Sample: blood, either unsorted or a sorted T cell fraction (not recorded which). V usage is TRBV6-5 and J usage is TRBJ2-3, with D hard to call. The sequence was collected from a male donor with ankylosing spondylitis or in good health (not recorded which). DNA for the CDR3: TGTGCCAGCAGACTCGGGTCTATCACAGATACGCAGTATTTT. It is translated as CASRLGSITDTQYF.